This T cell receptor beta chain emerged from a study of siplizumab effects on memory and regulatory T cells. The protocol was immunoSEQ multiplex PCR, while the TCRdb copy is restricted to in-frame clones and leaves out a portion. The table has some 100,000 clones, 85% to 95% seen once. Germline trimming cut 4 bases from V and 3 bases from J; bases unmatched to any gene: 6. There are 14 residues in the CDR3. The germline V gene has CDR1 SGHDT and CDR2 YYEEEE. In its sample, this clone was seen once. The sequence was obtained from a human donor in good health. The sample taken for sequencing was Tregs sorted from blood. The chain has TRBV5-6 and TRBJ1-2, with 7 bases identical to TRBD1. The CDR3 spells CASSHKGTDYGYTF. CDR3 sequence (DNA): TGTGCCAGCAGCCACAAGGGGACAGACTATGGCTACACCTTC. Based on the CDR3 plus reference TRBV5-6 and TRBJ1-2, the full variable domain is DAGVTQSPTHLIKTRGQQVTLRCSPKSGHDTVSWYQQALGQGPQFIFQYYEEEERQRGNFPDRFSGHQFPNYSSELNVNALLLGDSALYLCASSHKGTDYGYTFGSGTRLTVV.